This entry describes one T cell receptor (beta chain). The target antigen is unknown. This sample was taken from a study of CD8 T cells in ankylosing spondylitis. Notes on the study in general: The study looked at matched synovial fluid samples from ankylosing spondylitis patients. Disease-linked clones were reported to be significantly enriched there. The study identified a TCR beta motif of roughly eight highly homologous variants that appeared characteristic of ankylosing spondylitis blood. Earlier reports found some motif variants in synovial fluid and blood in reactive arthritis. Disease-linked clones proved CD8+ and comparatively uncommon in peripheral blood.

TCRdb independently ran MiXCR on the 5' RACE reads; one entry per CDR3 protein. In the table there are some 840,000 distinct CDR3 sequences, roughly 10% of which are singletons. V was clipped by 2 bases and J by 3 bases; unmatched bases: 16. Germline V gene sequence: CDR1 LGHNA, CDR2 YSLEER. This CDR3 has 20 amino acids. The gene calls are TRBV4-3 and TRBJ1-1; 12 bases line up with TRBD1. The sequencing sample was made of blood, either unsorted or a sorted T cell fraction (not recorded which). The TCR sequence derives from a male donor with ankylosing spondylitis. CDR3 sequence: CASSQFPPGQGAVWDTEAFF. The CDR3 coding sequence is TGCGCCAGCAGCCAATTTCCTCCGGGACAGGGGGCGGTTTGGGACACTGAAGCTTTCTTT.